The 18 T cell receptor beta chains given below trace back to one sample, sequenced in a study of human T cells and chemical hapten exposure. TCRdb reprocessed the RACE reads via MiXCR and lists one record per CDR3 protein. The table shows some 80,000 distinct CDR3 sequences, with roughly 10% occurring only once. Regarding time point: patch test 2, 6 weeks after DPC sensitization. Treatment: therapeutic diphenylcyclopropenone sensitization with weekly scalp DPC. Material: whole blood, obtained in connection with sensitization to the hapten diphenylcyclopropenone (DPC). These receptors all stem from a young woman with alopecia areata. Some clones in this sample may be carry-over from other donors' samples.

This clonotype was detected ten times or more. V gene TRBV7-9 combines with J gene TRBJ1-2; D gene uncertain. In germline, CDR1 is SEHNR, CDR2 FQNEAQ (reference sequence). V dropped 2 bases and J dropped 2 bases, with 6 bases sitting between them. This CDR3 is 13 amino acids long. The CDR3 nucleotides are TGTGCCAGCAGCTTACCACAGAACTATGGCTACACCTTC. Its translation is CASSLPQNYGYTF.

This clonotype was recorded at least ten times. The chain uses TRBV5-5 and TRBJ1-1; D not certain. Between the trimmed V and J ends, which lost 3 bases and 6 bases, there was a span of 12 bases. The CDR3 has 13 amino acids. From germline, CDR1 is SGHKS and CDR2 YYEKEE (reference sequence). CDR3 coding DNA: TGTGCCAGCAGCTCCATCCTAAGCGCTGAAGCTTTCTTT. This sequence encodes CASSSILSAEAFF.

This clonotype showed up many times. The J gene is TRBJ1-5, the V gene TRBV3-1; maybe TRBD1 (6 bases). The ends were cut back, 4 bases at V and 0 bases at J, with 10 bases in the middle. This CDR3 has 15 amino acids. Germline-derived CDR1 and CDR2 are LGHDT and YNNKEL (reference sequence). CDR3 loop: CASSRGPNSNQPQHF. The CDR3, as DNA: TGTGCCAGCAGCCGGGGGCCGAATAGCAATCAGCCCCAGCATTTT.

A few counts support this clonotype. The V and J genes are TRBV9 and TRBJ2-7; D remains unclear. CDR3 length: 14 residues. Trimming took 0 bases from V and 1 from J, leaving 8 bases between them. Germline values: CDR1 SGDLS, CDR2 YYNGEE. The CDR3 bases are TGTGCCAGCAGCGTAGCGGCCCTTTCCTACGAGCAGTACTTC. Amino acids: CASSVAALSYEQYF.

J is TRBJ1-1 and V is TRBV12-3 or TRBV12-4; a possible D gene is TRBD1 (6 bases). The CDR3 extends over 15 amino acids. V lost 3 bases, J lost 8 bases, and 19 bases lay in between. The CDR3 protein is CASSFGGRGAREAFF. DNA for the CDR3: TGTGCCAGCAGTTTTGGAGGACGGGGGGCGCGAGAAGCTTTCTTT.

This chain links TRBV29-1 with TRBJ1-1, with D unclear. V lost 5 bases and J 0 bases, leaving 7 bases between the germline ends. In germline, CDR1 is SQVTM, CDR2 ANQGSEA. This CDR3 has 12 amino acids. The CDR3 region has the DNA TGCAGCGTTTCCGGCTTGAACACTGAAGCTTTCTTT. Residues: CSVSGLNTEAFF.

This clonotype occurred many times. The chain combines TRBV12-3 or TRBV12-4 with TRBJ1-5; D not certain. This CDR3 has 13 residues. Trimming pared 2 bases from V and 6 bases from J, leaving 8 bases between. The DNA for the CDR3 is TGTGCCAGCAGTTTAAATCCGGGTCAGCCCCAGCATTTT. Its protein is CASSLNPGQPQHF.

This clonotype showed up just a few times. The chain recombines TRBV6-2 or TRBV6-3 with TRBJ2-7; a possible D gene is TRBD1 (5 bases). CDR3 length: 15 residues. CDR1 is MNHEY and CDR2 is SVGEGT in the germline V gene. Trimming cost V 8 bases and J 5 bases, with 22 bases left between them. The DNA for the CDR3 is TGTGCCAGCTCCTCGCCCCAGGGCAAGAAGAACGAGCAGTACTTC. This codes for CASSSPQGKKNEQYF.

This clonotype was detected many times. CDR3 amino acids: CASSRKGARNTEAFF. CDR3 DNA sequence: TGTGCCAGCAGTCGAAAGGGGGCACGGAACACTGAAGCTTTCTTT. This chain uses TRBV28 with TRBJ1-1, with 7 bases matching TRBD1. The CDR3 is 15 amino acids. Germline V gene lookup returns CDR1 MDHEN and CDR2 SYDVKM. V dropped 5 bases and J dropped 1; count of bases not matched to a gene: 7.

This clonotype was counted ten times or more. The chain combines TRBV7-9 with TRBJ2-2, with no clear D. Germline CDR1 is SEHNR and CDR2 is FQNEAQ (reference sequence). V shed 2 bases and J shed 2 bases, with 9 bases lying between them. This CDR3 has 15 amino acids. For the CDR3, the DNA is TGTGCCAGCAGCTTACAAACAGATAACACCGGGGAGCTGTTTTTT. This gives the protein CASSLQTDNTGELFF.

This chain joins TRBV29-1 and TRBJ1-3, with a tentative D call TRBD1 (6 bases). The germline gives CDR1 SQVTM, CDR2 ANQGSEA. V was pared by 3 bases and J by 7 bases, with 13 bases between. The CDR3 consists of 13 residues. For the CDR3, the DNA is TGCAGCGTTGATGGGGGCCTTGGCAACACCATATATTTT. It encodes CSVDGGLGNTIYF.

The chain joins TRBV4-2 to TRBJ2-1; no reliable D call. V lost 4 bases to trimming and J lost 7 bases, with 8 bases between them. Per germline, CDR1 LGHNA and CDR2 YNFKEQ. CDR3 size: 12 residues. As DNA, the CDR3 is TGTGCCAGCAGCCCTAATCTAAATGAGCAGTTCTTC. Translation gives CASSPNLNEQFF.

The V gene is TRBV7-2, the J gene TRBJ2-5; TRBD1 is a possible D gene (6 bases). CDR1 and CDR2 (germline): SGHTA, FQGNSA. This CDR3 comprises 13 residues. V was clipped by 4 bases and J by 4 bases, with 10 bases between them. CDR3 DNA sequence: TGTGCCAGCAGCTGGACAGTCCCAGAGACCCAGTACTTC. As protein: CASSWTVPETQYF.

This chain joins TRBV20-1 and TRBJ2-7; D gene unclear. CDR3 length: 11 residues. V was clipped by 2 bases and J by 4 bases, with 6 bases between them. Germline V CDR1 and CDR2: DFQATT, SNEGSKA (reference sequence). The CDR3 spells CSARSGYEQYF. The CDR3 bases are TGCAGTGCTAGATCGGGTTACGAGCAGTACTTC.

This clonotype was detected many times. V and J are TRBV4-3 and TRBJ1-5; weak D call: TRBD1 (6 bases). Germline CDR1 LGHNA, CDR2 YSLEER. Trimming pared 0 bases from V and 2 bases from J, leaving 8 bases between. This CDR3 is 15 amino acids long. This CDR3 reads CASSQDYRGNQPQHF. The CDR3 DNA sequence: TGCGCCAGCAGCCAAGATTACAGGGGCAATCAGCCCCAGCATTTT.

This clonotype was recorded at least ten times. The chain uses TRBV4-2 and TRBJ1-2, with TRBD1 matching 7 bases. The CDR3 is 16 residues long. The trim removed 1 base at V and 4 bases at J, leaving 9 bases unmatched. Looked up from germline, CDR1 is LGHNA and CDR2 is YNFKEQ. The CDR3 region has the DNA TGTGCCAGCAGCCAAGCGTCGGGACAGAGTTCCTATGGCTACACCTTC. Protein sequence: CASSQASGQSSYGYTF.

In its sample, this clonotype was seen many times. The gene calls are TRBV18 and TRBJ1-2; tentatively, D is TRBD1 (6 bases). V shed 6 bases and J shed 0 bases, with 14 bases lying between them. The germline gives CDR1 KGHSH, CDR2 LQKENI. The CDR3 has 15 residues. CDR3 sequence: CASSQLDSPNYGYTF. CDR3 DNA sequence: TGTGCCAGCTCCCAATTGGACAGCCCTAACTATGGCTACACCTTC. Complete variable domain (other parts from reference TRBV18 and TRBJ1-2): NAGVMQNPRHLVRRRGQEARLRCSPMKGHSHVYWYRQLPEEGLKFMVYLQKENIIDESGMPKERFSAEFPKEGPSILRIQQVVRGDSAAYFCASSQLDSPNYGYTFGSGTRLTVV.

This clonotype occurred many times. The chain is built from TRBV25-1 and TRBJ2-1; tentatively, D is TRBD2 (5 bases). The germline CDR1 and CDR2 sequences are MGHDK and SYGVNS. The CDR3 is 12 residues long. The V and J ends lost 4 bases and 10 bases respectively, with 11 bases between them. Here the CDR3 reads CASSAKGGEQFF. The CDR3 DNA reads as TGTGCCAGCAGTGCAAAGGGCGGGGAGCAGTTCTTC. The full variable domain, its missing parts supplied by reference TRBV25-1 and TRBJ2-1, is EADIYQTPRYLVIGTGKKITLECSQTMGHDKMYWYQQDPGMELHLIHYSYGVNSTEKGDLSSESTVSRIRTEHFPLTLESARPSHTSQYLCASSAKGGEQFFGPGTRLTVL.